This TCR beta chain stems from a study of cytomegalovirus exposure and HLA in healthy donors. V was clipped by 0 bases and J by 0 bases; unmatched bases: 3. CDR3 length: 16 amino acids. CDR1 is SGDLS, CDR2 YYNGEE, per germline. Primers included in the PCR were 60 Vbeta and 13 Jbeta primers. Assay used: immunoSEQ multiplex PCR; TCRdb lists only in-frame clones, some missing. The table has about 110,000 clones, approximately 84% seen once. The chain joins TRBV9 to TRBJ2-5; TRBD2 aligns across 9 bases. Sequenced input: PBMCs. This clonotype originated in a man younger than 45 in good health and CMV-seronegative. The CDR3 sequence is CASSVVVAGDQETQYF. Here the CDR3 DNA reads TGTGCCAGCAGCGTAGTAGTAGCGGGAGACCAAGAGACCCAGTACTTC. The full variable domain, with the rest looked up from reference TRBV9 and TRBJ2-5, is DSGVTQTPKHLITATGQRVTLRCSPRSGDLSVYWYQQSLDQGLQFLIQYYNGEERAKGNILERFSAQQFPDLHSELNLSSLELGDSALYFCASSVVVAGDQETQYFGPGTRLLVL.